This is a list of T cell receptor beta chains from one sample in a study of molecular identifiers for immune sequencing clone quantification. TCRdb ran MiXCR on the PCR reads and lists one entry per CDR3 protein. The sample records a few hundred thousand distinct CDR3 sequences, roughly 26% being singletons. Specimen: naive CD8+ T cells from blood, with Jurkat cell RNA spiked in. These receptors were obtained from a human donor in good health. Some libraries in this study had Jurkat cell RNA spiked in. The CDR3 runs from the conserved cysteine through the conserved F or W. D genes are given only for firm matches. Clone size, where shown, is once, few, many, or a class for clones that have expanded.

d_call clone_size j_call v_call cdr3_aa cdr3_nt
TRBD1 NA TRBJ1-1 TRBV12-3/TRBV12-4 CASSSGQGASEAFF TGTGCCAGCAGTTCCGGACAGGGGGCAAGTGAAGCTTTCTTT
TRBD2 many TRBJ2-7 TRBV6-8 CASSFPRRTSGSYEQYF TGTGCCAGCAGTTTTCCCCGAAGGACTAGCGGGAGCTACGAGCAGTACTTC
TRBD2 few TRBJ2-1 TRBV19 CASSIDNLRTSSFYNEQFF TGTGCCAGTAGTATAGACAATCTACGGACTAGCTCCTTCTACAATGAGCAGTTCTTC
TRBD1 few TRBJ1-1 TRBV2 CASKAKPGQQSTEAFF TGTGCCAGCAAAGCGAAACCGGGACAGCAGTCTACTGAAGCTTTCTTT
NA once TRBJ2-7 TRBV12-3/TRBV12-4 CASSFAASYEQYF TGTGCCAGCAGTTTTGCCGCATCCTACGAGCAGTACTTC
NA NA TRBJ2-2 TRBV24-1 CATSPTLNTGELFF TGTGCCACCAGCCCGACACTGAACACCGGGGAGCTGTTTTTT
NA NA TRBJ2-3 TRBV10-3 CAISLSGYGTDTQYF TGTGCCATCAGCCTTAGCGGCTATGGCACAGATACGCAGTATTTT
NA NA TRBJ1-5 TRBV19 CASSWDSRGNQPQHF TGTGCCAGTAGTTGGGACTCCCGAGGGAATCAGCCCCAGCATTTT
TRBD2 many TRBJ2-5 TRBV12-5 CASGKGTRSEETQYF TGTGCTAGTGGAAAAGGGACTAGGTCCGAAGAGACCCAGTACTTC
NA few TRBJ2-7 TRBV15 CATSRDPRYEQYF TGTGCCACCAGCAGAGATCCCCGGTACGAGCAGTACTTC
NA NA TRBJ2-7 TRBV13 CASNSRTGGPEQYF TGTGCCAGCAACTCTAGGACCGGCGGCCCCGAGCAGTACTTC
TRBD2 NA TRBJ2-7 TRBV5-6 CASSLVGLAGGYEQYF TGTGCCAGCAGCTTGGTTGGACTAGCGGGAGGATACGAGCAGTACTTC
NA NA TRBJ2-2 TRBV29-1 CSVKGRDGELFF TGCAGCGTCAAAGGGCGAGACGGGGAGCTGTTTTTT
NA many TRBJ1-1 TRBV20-1 CSAPYSGGTEAFF TGCAGTGCCCCTTACAGTGGGGGCACTGAAGCTTTCTTT
NA NA TRBJ2-7 TRBV29-1 CSVQVCEQYF TGCAGCGTGCAAGTTTGCGAGCAGTACTTC
NA NA TRBJ2-7 TRBV14 CASSLRGHYEQYF TGTGCCAGCAGCCTACGGGGGCACTACGAGCAGTACTTC
NA few TRBJ2-2 TRBV12-3/TRBV12-4 CASSPHETLAFF TGTGCCAGCAGCCCACACGAAACCTTGGCGTTTTTT
TRBD2 NA TRBJ2-5 TRBV13 CASSPRKTSGGAEPQYF TGTGCCAGCAGCCCGCGGAAGACTAGCGGGGGGGCAGAGCCCCAGTACTTC
NA many TRBJ2-5 TRBV4-3 CASSQDQETQYF TGCGCCAGCAGCCAAGACCAAGAGACCCAGTACTTC
TRBD1 few TRBJ1-1 TRBV6-2/TRBV6-3 CASSPMDRVARNTEAFF TGTGCCAGCTCCCCGATGGACAGGGTAGCTCGGAACACTGAAGCTTTCTTT
NA NA TRBJ2-7 TRBV7-7 CASSPGQLAKEQYF TGTGCCAGCAGCCCCGGACAGTTGGCAAAGGAGCAGTACTTC
NA many TRBJ2-4 TRBV19 CASSIVASDIQYF TGTGCCAGTAGTATAGTAGCCTCAGACATTCAGTACTTC
TRBD2 few TRBJ2-7 TRBV4-1 CASSQGPGGLYEQYF TGCGCCAGCAGCCAAGGCCCGGGAGGCCTCTACGAGCAGTACTTC
TRBD1 NA TRBJ2-7 TRBV7-9 CASSDRAAEQYF TGTGCCAGCAGCGACAGGGCCGCAGAGCAGTACTTC
NA few TRBJ1-1 TRBV7-6 CASSYPGIPEAFF TGTGCCAGCAGCTACCCAGGGATTCCTGAAGCTTTCTTT
TRBD1 NA TRBJ2-5 TRBV7-9 CASSPRDRLQETQYF TGTGCCAGCAGCCCCAGGGACAGACTCCAAGAGACCCAGTACTTC
TRBD1 few TRBJ2-7 TRBV20-1 CSAQPGTEYEQYF TGCAGTGCTCAGCCCGGGACAGAATACGAGCAGTACTTC
TRBD2 NA TRBJ2-3 TRBV4-1 CASSQAWAGGADTQYF TGCGCCAGCAGCCAAGCGTGGGCGGGGGGCGCAGATACGCAGTATTTT
NA few TRBJ2-1 TRBV19 CATLASYNEQFF TGTGCCACCCTGGCCTCCTACAATGAGCAGTTCTTC
TRBD2 NA TRBJ2-1 TRBV11-3 CASSPGLAGPYDNEQFF TGTGCCAGCAGCCCGGGACTAGCGGGCCCGTACGACAATGAGCAGTTCTTC
NA few TRBJ2-7 TRBV28 CASSFLAAAPREQYF TGTGCCAGCAGTTTTTTGGCTGCTGCCCCTAGAGAGCAGTACTTC
NA few TRBJ2-1 TRBV7-9 CASSTPLEDNEQFF TGTGCCAGCAGCACCCCTTTGGAAGACAATGAGCAGTTCTTC
TRBD1 NA TRBJ2-1 TRBV24-1 CATSNRQGAFSNEQFF TGTGCCACCAGCAATAGACAGGGGGCCTTTTCGAATGAGCAGTTCTTC
NA many TRBJ2-7 TRBV7-9 CASSLTTGPSGEQYF TGTGCCAGCAGCTTGACAACAGGTCCGTCCGGCGAGCAGTACTTC
TRBD1 NA TRBJ1-5 TRBV19 CASGDSIPNQPQHF TGTGCCAGTGGGGACAGCATTCCCAATCAGCCCCAGCATTTT
NA NA TRBJ1-1 TRBV13 CASTYGWLNTEAFF TGTGCCAGCACCTACGGGTGGCTGAACACTGAAGCTTTCTTT
NA many TRBJ2-7 TRBV20-1 CSARDRITSWEQYF TGCAGTGCTAGAGATCGAATAACTAGCTGGGAGCAGTACTTC
NA NA TRBJ1-2 TRBV30 CAWSARGGYAGYTF TGTGCCTGGAGTGCCCGAGGGGGTTACGCTGGCTACACCTTC
TRBD1 few TRBJ1-5 TRBV19 CASALRQGGNQPQHF TGTGCCAGTGCCCTCCGACAGGGTGGCAATCAGCCCCAGCATTTT
NA NA TRBJ2-2 TRBV27 CASSGTTRSSTGELFF TGTGCCAGCAGTGGGACGACTAGATCCAGCACCGGGGAGCTGTTTTTT
TRBD2 many TRBJ2-3 TRBV4-1 CASSPRALALTDTQYF TGCGCCAGCAGCCCGCGCGCACTAGCGTTAACAGATACGCAGTATTTT
NA many TRBJ2-5 TRBV28 CASSPKYQETQYF TGTGCCAGCAGTCCCAAGTACCAAGAGACCCAGTACTTC
NA NA TRBJ2-5 TRBV5-6 CASSLEGSSFVEQETQYF TGTGCCAGCAGCTTGGAGGGTTCTAGTTTTGTTGAGCAAGAGACCCAGTACTTC
NA NA TRBJ1-2 TRBV27 CASKQGGSNYGYTF TGTGCCAGCAAACAAGGAGGTTCTAACTATGGCTACACCTTC
TRBD2 NA TRBJ2-3 TRBV19 CASSIVLAGHPATQYF TGTGCCAGTAGTATAGTTCTAGCGGGCCACCCAGCTACGCAGTATTTT